Below are 32 T cell receptor beta chains sequenced from a single sample in a study of radiation and T cells in renal cell carcinoma. Data came from immunoSEQ multiplex PCR; TCRdb stores just in-frame clones and leaves some out. The sample lists approximately 150,000 clones; around nine tenths were seen once. As to time point: blood 4 weeks post-SBRT, at nephrectomy. The sample's treatment: 15 Gy SBRT to primary tumor, nephrectomy 4 weeks later. The sample consisted of blood, taken from a patient whose treatment included radiotherapy and nephrectomy. The receptor set was obtained from a woman aged 50 to 60 with renal cell carcinoma.

The chain has TRBV7-2 and TRBJ2-1; 7 nucleotides align to TRBD1. CDR3 size: 14 residues. Germline lookup yields CDR1 SGHTA and CDR2 FQGNSA. Germline trimming cut 5 bases from V and 5 bases from J; bases unmatched to any gene: 6. CDR3 protein: CASSPGTVNNEQFF. In DNA, the CDR3 is TGTGCCAGCAGCCCAGGGACAGTCAACAATGAGCAGTTCTTC.

Written as DNA, the CDR3 is TGTGCCACCAGCAGAGATAGGGGTCACGAGCAGTACTTC. This codes for CATSRDRGHEQYF. V and J are TRBV15 and TRBJ2-7; D is possibly TRBD1 (5 bases). Germline CDR1 LNHNV, CDR2 YYDKDF (reference sequence). This CDR3 spans 13 amino acids. V was pared by 0 bases and J by 5 bases, with 8 bases between.

This clone was detected once. J is TRBJ2-1 and V is TRBV4-3; D unclear. This CDR3 region has 14 residues. Trimming removed 2 bases from V and 9 bases from J, with 14 bases in between. Germline V gene data show CDR1 as LGHNA and CDR2 as YSLEER. The CDR3 DNA follows: TGCGCCAGCAGCCAAAACCCTGTCCAAGGTGAGCAGTTCTTC. Translated, it gives CASSQNPVQGEQFF.

The rearrangement links TRBV7-9 to TRBJ2-3; 14 positions match TRBD2. Trimming removed 4 bases from V and 2 bases from J; junction bases left unmatched: 5. CDR3 length equals 17 residues. The germline V gene has CDR1 SEHNR and CDR2 FQNEAQ (reference sequence). Here the CDR3 DNA reads TGTGCCAGCAGCTCCGGACTAGCGGGAGGACCCACAGATACGCAGTATTTT. Its protein is CASSSGLAGGPTDTQYF. The full variable domain, in which reference TRBV7-9 and TRBJ2-3 provide the parts outside the CDR3, is DTGVSQNPRHKITKRGQNVTFRCDPISEHNRLYWYRQTLGQGPEFLTYFQNEAQLEKSRLLSDRFSAERPKGSFSTLEIQRTEQGDSAMYLCASSSGLAGGPTDTQYFGPGTRLTVL.

Note on this clone: In the same sample, other DNA sequences code for this CDR3. This sequence joins TRBV6-5 and TRBJ1-2; D possibly corresponds to TRBD1 (6 bases). CDR3 length: 13 residues. CDR1 is MNHEY, CDR2 SVGAGI, per germline. Trimming removed 5 bases at V and 0 bases at J, with 7 bases between. CDR3 region: CASSRTANYGYTF. The CDR3 DNA reads TGTGCCAGCAGTAGGACAGCTAACTATGGCTACACCTTC.

This chain links TRBV7-6 with TRBJ2-7; D possibly uses TRBD1 or TRBD2 (5 bases each). This CDR3 contains 15 residues. The V and J ends lost 5 bases and 7 bases respectively, with 21 bases between them. Germline V lookup: CDR1 SGHVS, CDR2 FNYEAQ. The CDR3 protein is CASSASQRGRWEQYF. The CDR3 DNA reads TGTGCCAGCAGCGCATCGCAAAGGGGACGATGGGAGCAGTACTTC.

The chain has TRBV9 and TRBJ2-3; 10 bases fit TRBD1. This CDR3 is 16 amino acids long. CDR1 SGDLS and CDR2 YYNGEE come from the germline V gene. The trim removed 3 bases at V and 2 bases at J, leaving 6 bases unmatched. CDR3: CASSGTGQGVTDTQYF. In DNA, the CDR3 is TGTGCCAGCAGCGGGACTGGACAGGGGGTCACAGATACGCAGTATTTT.

This chain links TRBV5-6 with TRBJ2-1, with D possibly TRBD2 on 5 matching bases. There are 15 residues in the CDR3. Per germline, CDR1 SGHDT and CDR2 YYEEEE. The ends were cut back, 4 bases at V and 2 bases at J, with 13 bases in the middle. Written as DNA, the CDR3 is TGTGCCAGCAGCCCCGACTACCGGACCTACAATGAGCAGTTCTTC. The encoded protein is CASSPDYRTYNEQFF.

The V and J genes are TRBV25-1 and TRBJ1-4; possible D gene TRBD1, 5 bases. Per the germline V gene, CDR1 is MGHDK and CDR2 is SYGVNS. The CDR3 loop spans 15 amino acids. V was pared by 3 bases and J by 6 bases, with 14 bases between. The CDR3 here is CASSDAARGDEKLFF. The CDR3 DNA reads TGTGCCAGCAGTGATGCGGCGAGAGGGGATGAAAAACTGTTTTTT.

The V gene is TRBV9, the J gene TRBJ2-3, with 9 positions matching TRBD2. This CDR3 contains 17 residues. The trim removed 1 base at V and 1 base at J, leaving 7 bases unmatched. The germline gives CDR1 SGDLS, CDR2 YYNGEE. CDR3 coding DNA: TGTGCCAGCAGCGTACCACCCCGCGGGGGGGGCACAGATACGCAGTATTTT. Protein product: CASSVPPRGGGTDTQYF.

The CDR3 DNA reads TGTGCCAGTAGTAAAATAGGTGAGCAGTTCTTC. This gives the protein CASSKIGEQFF. J is TRBJ2-1 and V is TRBV19; no reliable D call. The length of the CDR3 is 11 residues. Germline V lookup: CDR1 LNHDA, CDR2 SQIVND (reference sequence). V lost 4 bases and J 9 bases, leaving 7 bases between the germline ends.

The V call is TRBV7-9, the J call TRBJ1-2; D unclear. The CDR3 spans 11 residues. The V gene lost 7 bases and the J gene lost 5 bases, with 8 bases spanning the gap. Germline lookup yields CDR1 SEHNR and CDR2 FQNEAQ (reference sequence). In nucleotides, the CDR3 is TGTGCCAGCACCGATATATATGGCTACACCTTC. It translates to CASTDIYGYTF.

This clone was counted once. The rearrangement joins TRBV9 to TRBJ1-1, with a possible D match to TRBD1 (5 bases). V was trimmed by 2 bases and J by 5 bases, leaving 13 bases between them. Looked up from germline, CDR1 is SGDLS and CDR2 is YYNGEE. The CDR3 runs 14 residues. This chain's CDR3 is CASSVEGQSTEAFF. CDR3 DNA: TGTGCCAGCAGCGTCGAGGGGCAGTCAACTGAAGCTTTCTTT.

The gene calls are TRBV5-1 and TRBJ2-7, with no clear D. Germline V lookup: CDR1 SGHRS, CDR2 YFSETQ. Trimming left V 0 bases short and J 2 bases short, with 6 bases between. This CDR3 contains 13 residues. The CDR3 nucleotides read TGCGCCAGCAGCTTGGCCGGGCCCTACGAGCAGTACTTC. Its protein product is CASSLAGPYEQYF.

The CDR3 nucleotides are TGTGCCAGCAGGCGGGACACCGGTTTAGAGACCCAGTACTTC. Translation gives CASRRDTGLETQYF. This chain joins TRBV28 and TRBJ2-5; D is tentatively TRBD1 or TRBD2 (6 bases each). The CDR3 length is 14 residues. Germline CDR1 reads MDHEN; CDR2 reads SYDVKM. V gave up 6 bases and J gave up 4 bases, with 15 bases separating them.

This sequence joins TRBV10-2 and TRBJ2-2, with a possible D match to TRBD2 (6 bases). Trimming stripped 5 bases from V and 8 bases from J, with 15 bases between. From germline, CDR1 is WSHSY and CDR2 SAAADI. This CDR3 region has 14 residues. The CDR3 nucleotides read TGCGCCAGCAGTACTACCGGGACTCTTGGGGAGCTGTTTTTT. Its protein product is CASSTTGTLGELFF.

The chain joins TRBV10-3 to TRBJ1-1, with a possible D match to TRBD1 (5 bases). Between the trimmed V and J ends, which lost 6 bases and 1 base, there was a span of 24 bases. The CDR3 covers 18 residues. Germline CDR1 is ENHRY and CDR2 is SYGVKD. The CDR3 DNA reads TGTGCCATCAGGGAAAGGCAGGGTATTGCCTCACCGAACACTGAAGCTTTCTTT. Encoded protein: CAIRERQGIASPNTEAFF.

The genes are TRBV5-1 and TRBJ2-3, with 10 bases that match TRBD1. V was pared by 1 base and J by 3 bases, with 5 bases of the junction left unmatched. CDR3 length: 16 residues. Germline CDR1 and CDR2: SGHRS and YFSETQ. CDR3 sequence reads: CASSLSGTGATDTQYF. CDR3 sequence (DNA): TGCGCCAGCAGCTTGTCCGGGACAGGGGCGACAGATACGCAGTATTTT.

This chain joins TRBV7-2 and TRBJ2-1; D tentatively reads TRBD1 or TRBD2 (6 bases each). The CDR3 loop spans 13 amino acids. The germline V and J ends were trimmed by 8 bases and 4 bases, with 12 bases remaining between them. CDR1 and CDR2 from the germline V gene are SGHTA and FQGNSA. CDR3 sequence: CASDRGGYNEQFF. For the CDR3, the DNA is TGTGCCAGCGACAGAGGGGGGTACAATGAGCAGTTCTTC.

The chain has TRBV10-2 and TRBJ1-2; D ambiguous. The CDR3 sequence is 15 residues long. The V end lost 4 bases, the J end lost 0 bases, and 12 bases lay between the germline ends. Germline lookup yields CDR1 WSHSY and CDR2 SAAADI. CDR3 sequence: CASSGRQTSNYGYTF. The DNA of the CDR3 is TGCGCCAGCAGTGGGCGGCAGACCTCTAACTATGGCTACACCTTC.

The rearrangement links TRBV11-1 to TRBJ2-6; D possibly uses TRBD1 or TRBD2 (5 bases each). CDR3 length: 15 amino acids. V shed 4 bases and J shed 4 bases, with 11 bases lying between them. The germline V gene encodes CDR1 SGHAT and CDR2 FQDESV (reference sequence). CDR3 protein: CASSSRDRGANVLTF. CDR3 DNA: TGTGCCAGCAGCTCCAGGGACCGCGGGGCCAACGTCCTGACTTTC.

The genes are TRBV27 and TRBJ2-1; D is tentatively TRBD1 or TRBD2 (5 bases each). In germline, CDR1 is MNHEY, CDR2 SMNVEV (reference sequence). This CDR3 is 13 amino acids long. The V end lost 3 bases, the J end lost 8 bases, and 11 bases lay between the germline ends. DNA of the CDR3: TGTGCCAGCAGTTTTGGGGGTACGGATGAGCAGTTCTTC. Translated, it gives CASSFGGTDEQFF.

This chain connects TRBV5-6 to TRBJ2-5, with 10 bases fitting TRBD2. The CDR3 is made up of 15 amino acids. Germline values: CDR1 SGHDT, CDR2 YYEEEE. V trimming: 0 bases; J trimming: 2 bases; junction bases outside the gene matches: 1. The CDR3 coding sequence is TGTGCCAGCAGCTTGGGGACTAGCGGACAAGAGACCCAGTACTTC. This encodes CASSLGTSGQETQYF.

The J gene is TRBJ2-3, the V gene TRBV5-1; the D is unclear. CDR1 SGHRS and CDR2 YFSETQ come from the germline V gene. Trimming shortened V by 6 bases and J by 0 bases, and 11 bases separated the two germline ends. This CDR3 is 14 amino acids long. The CDR3 spells CASKDGASTDTQYF. As DNA, the CDR3 is TGCGCCAGCAAAGACGGAGCTAGCACAGATACGCAGTATTTT. Based on the CDR3 plus reference TRBV5-1 and TRBJ2-3, the full variable domain is KAGVTQTPRYLIKTRGQQVTLSCSPISGHRSVSWYQQTPGQGLQFLFEYFSETQRNKGNFPGRFSGRQFSNSRSEMNVSTLELGDSALYLCASKDGASTDTQYFGPGTRLTVL.

To note about this clone: Other DNA sequences in the sample encode the same CDR3. The chain has TRBV6-5 and TRBJ2-7, with a possible D match to TRBD2 (5 bases). CDR1 and CDR2 (germline): MNHEY, SVGAGI. The CDR3 is made up of 14 amino acids. V gave up 0 bases and J gave up 0 bases, with 6 bases separating them. In nucleotides, the CDR3 is TGTGCCAGCAGTTACTCGAGGGACTCCTACGAGCAGTACTTC. As protein: CASSYSRDSYEQYF.

The chain links TRBV2 to TRBJ1-1; no clear D gene. Germline V gives CDR1 SNHLY, CDR2 FYNNEI. V lost 6 bases to trimming and J lost 6 bases, with 17 bases between them. CDR3 length: 14 amino acids. The CDR3 DNA reads as TGTGCCAGCAGCGCAGTAAGGCTAGGCGCTGAAGCTTTCTTT. It is translated as CASSAVRLGAEAFF.

The CDR3 reads CASGRGYNEQFF. CDR3 nucleotides: TGTGCCAGCGGGAGGGGGTACAATGAGCAGTTCTTC. The chain has TRBV6-5 and TRBJ2-1; tentatively, D is TRBD2 (7 bases). CDR3 length: 12 amino acids. Germline CDR1 is MNHEY and CDR2 is SVGAGI. Trimming shortened V by 8 bases and J by 4 bases, and 9 bases separated the two germline ends.

The genes are TRBV5-6 and TRBJ1-3, with unresolved D. The CDR3 extends over 16 amino acids. Germline assignment: CDR1 SGHDT and CDR2 YYEEEE. V shed 4 bases and J shed 3 bases, with 17 bases lying between them. As DNA, the CDR3 is TGTGCCAGCAGCCCTCCCCGGATCGCTTTTGGAAACACCATATATTTT. Translated: CASSPPRIAFGNTIYF.

The chain links TRBV7-8 to TRBJ2-3; D possibly corresponds to TRBD1 (6 bases). V gave up 5 bases and J gave up 3 bases, with 18 bases separating them. CDR1 is SGHVS, CDR2 FQNEAQ, per germline. This CDR3 is built from 16 residues. CDR3 sequence reads: CASSPPVAGVTDTQYF. The CDR3 coding sequence is TGTGCCAGCAGCCCCCCGGTGGCAGGGGTAACAGATACGCAGTATTTT.

A word on this clone: Distinct nucleotide sequences in the sample also encode this CDR3. This chain uses TRBV5-8 with TRBJ2-1; D remains ambiguous. V was pared by 2 bases and J by 6 bases, with 3 bases between. The CDR3 runs to 11 residues. Germline V gene lookup returns CDR1 SGHTS and CDR2 YDEGEE. CDR3 nucleotide sequence: TGTGCCAGCAGCTTATCCAATGAGCAGTTCTTC. It is translated as CASSLSNEQFF.

The chain is built from TRBV4-1 and TRBJ2-5, with 8 bases that match TRBD2. The V gene's germline CDR1 is MGHRA and CDR2 YSYEKL. The CDR3 sequence is 16 residues long. V trimming: 1 base; J trimming: 2 bases; junction bases outside the gene matches: 6. In DNA form, the CDR3 reads TGCGCCAGCAGCCAAGGTCCTAGCGGGCTTCAAGAGACCCAGTACTTC. Translated, it gives CASSQGPSGLQETQYF.

A remark on this clone: The junction and the germline gene differ at one end; a read error may be behind it. The genes are TRBV4-3 and TRBJ1-4; D remains unclear. In germline, CDR1 is LGHNA, CDR2 YSLEER. The CDR3 has 13 amino acids. The CDR3 sequence is CASSYRTGEKLFF. The CDR3 coding sequence is TGCGCCAGCAGCTACCGGACCGGGGAAAAATTGTTTTTT.